This T cell receptor (beta chain) was sequenced during a study of blood T cell repertoires in COVID-19. This CDR3 contains 13 residues. Trimming removed 1 base from V and 7 bases from J, with 10 bases in between. The germline V gene encodes CDR1 MGHDK and CDR2 SYGVNS. This clone was counted only a few times. Repertoires were generated with immunoSEQ multiplex PCR, while TCRdb's copy carries only in-frame clones and drops some. In the table there are around 200,000 clones, about 88% of which are singletons. The TCR was taken from a man between 18 and 35 years old with active or convalescent COVID-19. The chain combines TRBV25-1 with TRBJ1-2; D is unresolved. Sequencing was done on a sample of peripheral blood. The CDR3, as DNA: TGTGCCAGCAGTGAATGGGGTGAGGGTGGCTACACCTTC. This gives the protein CASSEWGEGGYTF.